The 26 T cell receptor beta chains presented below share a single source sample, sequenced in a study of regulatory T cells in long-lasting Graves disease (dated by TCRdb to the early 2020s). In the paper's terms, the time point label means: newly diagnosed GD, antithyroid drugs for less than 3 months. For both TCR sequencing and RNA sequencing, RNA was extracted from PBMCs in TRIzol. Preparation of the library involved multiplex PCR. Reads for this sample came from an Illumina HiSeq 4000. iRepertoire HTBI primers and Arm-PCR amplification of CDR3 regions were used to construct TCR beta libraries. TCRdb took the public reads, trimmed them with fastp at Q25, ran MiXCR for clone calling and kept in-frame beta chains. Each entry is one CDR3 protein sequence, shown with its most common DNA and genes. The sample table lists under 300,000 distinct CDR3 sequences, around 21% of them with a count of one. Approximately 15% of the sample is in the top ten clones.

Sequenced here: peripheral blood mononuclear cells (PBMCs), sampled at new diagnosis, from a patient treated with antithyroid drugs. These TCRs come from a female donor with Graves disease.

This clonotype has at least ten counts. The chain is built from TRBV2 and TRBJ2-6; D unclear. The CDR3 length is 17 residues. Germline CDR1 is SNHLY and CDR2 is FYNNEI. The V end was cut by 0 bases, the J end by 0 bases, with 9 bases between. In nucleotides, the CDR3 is TGTGCCAGCAGTGAAGCTGGCGGCCACTCTGGGGCCAACGTCCTGACTTTC. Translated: CASSEAGGHSGANVLTF.

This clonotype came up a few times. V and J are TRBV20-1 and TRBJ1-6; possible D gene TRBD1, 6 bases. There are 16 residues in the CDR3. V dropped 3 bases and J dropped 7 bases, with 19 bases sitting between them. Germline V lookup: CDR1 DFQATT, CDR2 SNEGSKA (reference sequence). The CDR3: CSASTPLQGTNSPLHF. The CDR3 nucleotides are TGCAGTGCTAGTACCCCCTTACAGGGAACCAATTCACCCCTCCACTTT.

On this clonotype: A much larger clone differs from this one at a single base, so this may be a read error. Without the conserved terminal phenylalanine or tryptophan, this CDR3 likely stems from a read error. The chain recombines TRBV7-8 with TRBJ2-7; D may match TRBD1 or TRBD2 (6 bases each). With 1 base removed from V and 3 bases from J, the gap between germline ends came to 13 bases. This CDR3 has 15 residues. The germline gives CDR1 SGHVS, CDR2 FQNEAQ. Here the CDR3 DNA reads TGTGCCAGCAGCTTAGAGAGGGGGGACTTCTACGAGCAGTACTCC. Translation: CASSLERGDFYEQYS.

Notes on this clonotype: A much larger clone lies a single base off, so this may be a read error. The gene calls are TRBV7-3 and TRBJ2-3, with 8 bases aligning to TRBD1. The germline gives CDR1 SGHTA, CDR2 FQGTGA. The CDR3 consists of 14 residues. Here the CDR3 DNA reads TGTGCCAGCAGCCAGGACAGGGAGACAGATGCGCAGTATTTT. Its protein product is CASSQDRETDAQYF.

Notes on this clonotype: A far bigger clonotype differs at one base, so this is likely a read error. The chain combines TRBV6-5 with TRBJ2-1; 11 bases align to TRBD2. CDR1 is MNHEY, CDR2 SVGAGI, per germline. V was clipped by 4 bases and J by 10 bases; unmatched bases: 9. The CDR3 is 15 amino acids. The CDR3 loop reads CASSSYSGGVWEQFF. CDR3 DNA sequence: TGTGCCAGCAGTTCCTATAGCGGGGGGGTGTGGGAGCAGTTCTTC.

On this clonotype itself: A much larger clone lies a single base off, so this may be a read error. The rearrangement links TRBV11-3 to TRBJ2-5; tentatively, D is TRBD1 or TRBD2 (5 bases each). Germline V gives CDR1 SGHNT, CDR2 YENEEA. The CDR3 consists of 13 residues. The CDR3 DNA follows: TGTGCCAGCGGCTTAGTAGGGGAGGAGACCCAGTACTTC. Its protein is CASGLVGEETQYF.

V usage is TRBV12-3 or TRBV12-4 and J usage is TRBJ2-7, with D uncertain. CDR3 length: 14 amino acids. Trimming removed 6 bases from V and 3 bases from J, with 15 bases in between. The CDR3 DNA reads TGTGCCAGCAGACTCGATAATAAGGGCTACGAGCAGTACTTC. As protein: CASRLDNKGYEQYF.

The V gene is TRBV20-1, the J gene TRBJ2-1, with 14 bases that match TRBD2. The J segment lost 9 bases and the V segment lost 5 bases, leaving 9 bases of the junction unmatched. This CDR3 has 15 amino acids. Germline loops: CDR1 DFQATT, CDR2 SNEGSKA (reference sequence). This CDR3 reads CSARRLAGGLSEQFF. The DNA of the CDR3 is TGCAGTGCTCGCCGACTAGCGGGGGGGCTTAGTGAGCAGTTCTTC.

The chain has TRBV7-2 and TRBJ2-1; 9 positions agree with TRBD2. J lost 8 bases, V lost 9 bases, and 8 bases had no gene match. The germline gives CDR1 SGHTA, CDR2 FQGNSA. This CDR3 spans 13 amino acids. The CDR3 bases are TGTGCCAGTCGGACCGGGACTAGCCATGAGCAGTTCTTC. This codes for CASRTGTSHEQFF. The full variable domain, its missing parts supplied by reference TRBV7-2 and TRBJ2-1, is GAGVSQSPSNKVTEKGKDVELRCDPISGHTALYWYRQSLGQGLEFLIYFQGNSAPDKSGLPSDRFSAERTGGSVSTLTIQRTQQEDSAVYLCASRTGTSHEQFFGPGTRLTVL.

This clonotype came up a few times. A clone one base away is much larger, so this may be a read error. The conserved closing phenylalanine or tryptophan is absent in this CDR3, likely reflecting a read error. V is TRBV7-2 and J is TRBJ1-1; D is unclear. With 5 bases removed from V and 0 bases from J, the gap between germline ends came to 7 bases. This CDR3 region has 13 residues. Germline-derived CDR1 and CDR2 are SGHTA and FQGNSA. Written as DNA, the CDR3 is TGTGCCAGCAGCCCGAGAGTGAACACTGAAGCTTTCCTT. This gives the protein CASSPRVNTEAFL.

CDR3 region: CASSPTGGKYGYTF. In DNA, the CDR3 is TGTGCCAGTAGCCCAACAGGGGGTAAATATGGCTACACCTTC. This rearrangement joins TRBV19 to TRBJ1-2; 8 positions agree with TRBD1. The CDR3 consists of 14 residues. Unmatched junction bases numbered 8, after V lost 6 bases and J lost 5 bases. Germline V gene data show CDR1 as LNHDA and CDR2 as SQIVND (reference sequence).

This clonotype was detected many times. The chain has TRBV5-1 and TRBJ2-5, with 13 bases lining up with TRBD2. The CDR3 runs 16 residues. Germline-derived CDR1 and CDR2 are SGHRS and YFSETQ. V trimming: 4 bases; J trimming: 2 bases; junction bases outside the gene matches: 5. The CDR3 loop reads CASSPMTSGGQETQYF. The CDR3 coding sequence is TGCGCCAGCAGCCCAATGACTAGCGGGGGGCAAGAGACCCAGTACTTC.

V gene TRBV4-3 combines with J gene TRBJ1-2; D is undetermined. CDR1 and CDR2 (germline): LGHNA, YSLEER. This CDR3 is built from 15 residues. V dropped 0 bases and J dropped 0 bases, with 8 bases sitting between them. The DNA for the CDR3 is TGCGCCAGCAGCCAAGAAAGGGAAGCTAACTATGGCTACACCTTC. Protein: CASSQEREANYGYTF.

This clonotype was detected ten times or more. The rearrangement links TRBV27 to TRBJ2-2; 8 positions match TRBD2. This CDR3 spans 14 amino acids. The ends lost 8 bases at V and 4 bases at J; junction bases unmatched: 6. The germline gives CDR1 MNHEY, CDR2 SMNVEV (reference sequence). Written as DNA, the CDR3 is TGTGCCAGCCTTAGCGGGACCCCCACCGGGGAGCTGTTTTTT. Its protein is CASLSGTPTGELFF.

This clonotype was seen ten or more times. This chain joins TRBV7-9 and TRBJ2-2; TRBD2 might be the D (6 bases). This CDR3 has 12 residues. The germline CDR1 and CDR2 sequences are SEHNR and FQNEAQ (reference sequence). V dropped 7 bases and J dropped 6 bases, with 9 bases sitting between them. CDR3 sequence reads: CASKEGAGELFF. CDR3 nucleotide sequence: TGTGCCAGCAAGGAGGGTGCCGGGGAGCTGTTTTTT.

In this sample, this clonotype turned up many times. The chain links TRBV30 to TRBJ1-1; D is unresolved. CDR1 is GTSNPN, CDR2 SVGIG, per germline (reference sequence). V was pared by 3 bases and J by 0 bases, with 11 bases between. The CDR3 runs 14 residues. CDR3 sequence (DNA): TGTGCCTGGAGACGAGGTTCCATGAACACTGAAGCTTTCTTT. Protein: CAWRRGSMNTEAFF.

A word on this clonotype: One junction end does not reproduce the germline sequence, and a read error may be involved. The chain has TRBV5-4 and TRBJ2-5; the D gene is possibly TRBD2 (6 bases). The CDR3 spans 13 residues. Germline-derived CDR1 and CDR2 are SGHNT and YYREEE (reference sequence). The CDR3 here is CTSSREFQETQYF. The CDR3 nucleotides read TGTACCAGCAGCCGGGAGTTCCAAGAGACCCAGTACTTC.

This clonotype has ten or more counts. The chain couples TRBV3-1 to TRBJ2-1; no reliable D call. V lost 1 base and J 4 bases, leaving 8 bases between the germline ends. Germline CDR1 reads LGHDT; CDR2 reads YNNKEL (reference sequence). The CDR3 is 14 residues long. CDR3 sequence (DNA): TGTGCCAGCAGCCAAGCTGGAGAATACAATGAGCAGTTCTTC. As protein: CASSQAGEYNEQFF.

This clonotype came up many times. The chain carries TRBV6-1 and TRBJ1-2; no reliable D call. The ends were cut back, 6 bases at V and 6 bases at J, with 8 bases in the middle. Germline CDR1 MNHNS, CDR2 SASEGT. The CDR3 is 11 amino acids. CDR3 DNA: TGTGCCAGCAGCGAACGGGATGGCTACACCTTC. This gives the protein CASSERDGYTF.

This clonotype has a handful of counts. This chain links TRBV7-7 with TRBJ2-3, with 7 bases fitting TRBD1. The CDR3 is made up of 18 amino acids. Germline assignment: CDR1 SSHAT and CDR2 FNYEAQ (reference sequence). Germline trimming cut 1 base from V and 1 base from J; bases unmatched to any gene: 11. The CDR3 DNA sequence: TGTGCCAGCAGCTTAGGGAAACAGGGGCACCTTCGCACAGATACGCAGTATTTT. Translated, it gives CASSLGKQGHLRTDTQYF. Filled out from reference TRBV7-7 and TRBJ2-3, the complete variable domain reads GAGVSQSPRYKVTKRGQDVTLRCDPISSHATLYWYQQALGQGPEFLTYFNYEAQPDKSGLPSDRFSAERPEGSISTLTIQRTEQRDSAMYRCASSLGKQGHLRTDTQYFGPGTRLTVL.

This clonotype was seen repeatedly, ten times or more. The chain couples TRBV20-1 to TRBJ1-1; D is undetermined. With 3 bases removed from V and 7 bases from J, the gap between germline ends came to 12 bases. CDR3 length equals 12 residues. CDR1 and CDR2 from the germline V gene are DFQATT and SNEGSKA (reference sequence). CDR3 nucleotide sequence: TGCAGTGCTAGGGCTTCGATGAGTGAAGCTTTCTTT. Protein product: CSARASMSEAFF.

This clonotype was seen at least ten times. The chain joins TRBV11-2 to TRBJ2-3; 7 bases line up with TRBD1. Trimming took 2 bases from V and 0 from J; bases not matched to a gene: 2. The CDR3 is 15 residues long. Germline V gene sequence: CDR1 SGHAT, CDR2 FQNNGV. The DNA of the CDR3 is TGTGCCAGCAGCTTAAGGGGGCTTAGCACAGATACGCAGTATTTT. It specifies CASSLRGLSTDTQYF.

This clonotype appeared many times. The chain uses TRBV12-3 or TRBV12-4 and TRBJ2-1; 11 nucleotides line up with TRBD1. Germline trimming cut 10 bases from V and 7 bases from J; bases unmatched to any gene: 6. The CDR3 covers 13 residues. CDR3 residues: CATGQGARNEQFF. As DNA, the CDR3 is TGTGCCACCGGACAGGGGGCCAGGAATGAGCAGTTCTTC.

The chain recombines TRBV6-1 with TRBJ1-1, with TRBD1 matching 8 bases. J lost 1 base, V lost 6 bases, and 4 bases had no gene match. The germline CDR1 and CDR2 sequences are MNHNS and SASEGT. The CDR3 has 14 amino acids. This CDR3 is CASRRTGRNTEAFF. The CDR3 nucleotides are TGTGCCAGCAGGAGGACAGGGCGGAACACTGAAGCTTTCTTT.

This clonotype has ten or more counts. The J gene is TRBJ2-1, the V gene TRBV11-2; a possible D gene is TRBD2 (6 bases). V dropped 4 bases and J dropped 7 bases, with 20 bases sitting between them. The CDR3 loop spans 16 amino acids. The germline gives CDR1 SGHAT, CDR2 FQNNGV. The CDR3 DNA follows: TGTGCCAGCAGCTCCGGGACTGCGACGTGGGGGAATGAGCAGTTCTTC. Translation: CASSSGTATWGNEQFF. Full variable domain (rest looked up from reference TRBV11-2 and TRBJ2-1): EAGVAQSPRYKIIEKRQSVAFWCNPISGHATLYWYQQILGQGPKLLIQFQNNGVVDDSQLPKDRFSAERLKGVDSTLKIQPAKLEDSAVYLCASSSGTATWGNEQFFGPGTRLTVL.

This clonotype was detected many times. Here the CDR3 reads CATSRDRASGFTGELFF. The CDR3 coding sequence is TGTGCCACCAGCAGAGATCGGGCTAGCGGCTTCACCGGGGAGCTGTTTTTT. This chain connects TRBV15 to TRBJ2-2; 7 bases align to TRBD2. CDR1 LNHNV and CDR2 YYDKDF come from the germline V gene (reference sequence). Unmatched junction bases numbered 8, after V lost 0 bases and J lost 4 bases. The CDR3 spans 17 residues.